The present T cell receptor (beta chain) was sequenced within a study of blood T cell repertoires in COVID-19. Study information: PBMCs, B-cell-depleted T cells, or T cells were the source of the cDNA or gDNA that made up the material.

The CDR3 totals 15 residues. V lost 4 bases, J lost 5 bases, and 9 bases stayed unmatched. Per the germline V gene, CDR1 is ENHRY and CDR2 is SYGVKD. Original data processing: The authors estimated nucleated cell counts from reference gene primer amplification. Assay used: immunoSEQ multiplex PCR; TCRdb lists only in-frame clones, some missing. V and J calls and clone size come straight from that table; D and trimming were deduced from the DNA. The sample comprises about 150,000 clones, approximately 78% of which are singletons, and roughly 1.7% rests with the top ten. What was sequenced was peripheral blood. The chain links TRBV10-3 to TRBJ2-7; 9 bases fit TRBD1. The TCR originated in an elderly man with acute or convalescent COVID-19. The CDR3 loop reads CAISGGTGKGNEQYV. The CDR3 DNA reads TGTGCCATCAGTGGGGGGACAGGGAAAGGGAACGAGCAGTACGTC.